The 30 T cell receptor beta chains presented below share a single source sample, sequenced in a study of shared clonotypes between healthy human individuals (dated by TCRdb to 2018 to 2021). The library was built by means of the immunoSEQ multiplex PCR assay. Entries here come from immuneACCESS through TCRdb and include only in-frame sequences with V and J called. Some clones fail to appear in such tables; in the studies checked, an unresolved V gene covers under half of the shortfall, and the cause of the remainder is unknown. Present in this sample are about 1,900,000 clones, around 96% of which were seen just once. Of the sample, approximately 1% falls within the top ten clones. CD8 naive samples were CD45RO-negative cells positively selected for CCR7, giving a CD45RA+CCR7+ population that excluded TemRA cells. The sample was naive CD8+ T cells sorted from blood. The intended sense of this specimen's cell subset or site label: CD45RA+CCR7+. These receptor sequences come from a man younger than 35 in good health.

The CDR3 DNA is TGTGCCAGCAGCCCCCGGGACAGAGATTATGAGCAGTTCTTC. It codes for CASSPRDRDYEQFF. The rearrangement uses TRBV11-2 and TRBJ2-1; 7 bases match TRBD1. The CDR3 loop spans 14 amino acids. Germline V gives CDR1 SGHAT, CDR2 FQNNGV. Trimming took 5 bases from V and 8 from J; bases not matched to a gene: 9.

The CDR3 reads CASSLAFSDTQYF. CDR3 coding DNA: TGTGCCAGCAGCTTAGCGTTCTCAGATACGCAGTATTTT. V usage is TRBV11-2 and J usage is TRBJ2-3, with unresolved D. With 1 base removed from V and 4 bases from J, the gap between germline ends came to 6 bases. Looked up from germline, CDR1 is SGHAT and CDR2 is FQNNGV. The CDR3 has 13 amino acids.

The V and J genes are TRBV6-5 and TRBJ2-1; TRBD2 is a possible D gene (6 bases). Germline V gene lookup returns CDR1 MNHEY and CDR2 SVGAGI. The CDR3 contains 15 residues. The ends were cut back, 0 bases at V and 7 bases at J, with 13 bases in the middle. In DNA, the CDR3 is TGTGCCAGCAGTTACTCGAGAGGGGCGGGGAATGAGCAGTTCTTC. Its translation: CASSYSRGAGNEQFF.

This clone was seen a single time. This rearrangement joins TRBV5-1 to TRBJ2-7; D assignment may be TRBD1 or TRBD2 (5 bases each). The CDR3 runs to 14 residues. Deletions cut 1 base from V and 11 bases from J, with 19 bases between. Germline values: CDR1 SGHRS, CDR2 YFSETQ. The CDR3 reads CASSLNGGAYGEYF. CDR3 coding DNA: TGCGCCAGCAGCTTGAATGGTGGGGCCTACGGGGAGTACTTC.

The chain is built from TRBV6-6 and TRBJ2-1; no reliable D call. Trimming took off 0 bases at V and 5 bases at J, with 5 bases between the two ends. This CDR3 is 13 amino acids long. The germline gives CDR1 MNHNY, CDR2 SVGAGI (reference sequence). CDR3 sequence reads: CASSYSTHNEQFF. The DNA for the CDR3 is TGTGCCAGCAGTTACTCGACGCACAATGAGCAGTTCTTC.

J is TRBJ2-7 and V is TRBV7-8; no reliable D call. The CDR3 loop spans 13 amino acids. V was clipped by 8 bases and J by 2 bases, with 13 bases between them. From germline, CDR1 is SGHVS and CDR2 FQNEAQ. CDR3 nucleotides: TGTGCCAGCGGCCCAGTTGGGGCCTACGAGCAGTACTTC. This translates into CASGPVGAYEQYF.

The rearrangement uses TRBV19 and TRBJ2-5; maybe TRBD2 (5 bases). CDR1 is LNHDA, CDR2 SQIVND, per germline (reference sequence). Deletions cut 5 bases from V and 4 bases from J, with 17 bases between. The CDR3 runs to 15 residues. The CDR3 DNA reads TGTGCCAGTAGTCCGTCTTGGGCTAGCCTAGAGACCCAGTACTTC. It specifies CASSPSWASLETQYF.

This rearrangement joins TRBV27 to TRBJ1-6; no clear D gene. The CDR3 length is 17 residues. V shed 2 bases and J shed 0 bases, with 11 bases lying between them. CDR1 is MNHEY, CDR2 SMNVEV, per germline (reference sequence). The chain's CDR3 is CASSLVTPSSYNSPLHF. CDR3 coding DNA: TGTGCCAGCAGTTTAGTCACACCGAGCTCCTATAATTCACCCCTCCACTTT.

The gene calls are TRBV4-1 and TRBJ1-1; D ambiguous. CDR1 is MGHRA and CDR2 is YSYEKL in the germline V gene. Between the trimmed V and J ends, which lost 1 base and 2 bases, there was a span of 11 bases. The CDR3 is made up of 15 amino acids. DNA of the CDR3: TGCGCCAGCAGCCAAGGATCGGTGCTAAACACTGAAGCTTTCTTT. Amino acid sequence: CASSQGSVLNTEAFF.

The chain carries TRBV13 and TRBJ1-4; 7 positions agree with TRBD1. V dropped 6 bases and J dropped 4; count of bases not matched to a gene: 5. The CDR3 spans 14 residues. Germline V CDR1 and CDR2: PRHDT, FYEKMQ (reference sequence). DNA for the CDR3: TGTGCCAGCAGAACGACAGGGAGTAATGAAAAACTGTTTTTT. Protein sequence: CASRTTGSNEKLFF.

The count of this clone is one. The V and J genes are TRBV2 and TRBJ2-1, with TRBD1 matching over 7 bases. Germline V gene data show CDR1 as SNHLY and CDR2 as FYNNEI. The CDR3 loop spans 14 amino acids. V dropped 7 bases and J dropped 4; count of bases not matched to a gene: 7. The CDR3 DNA reads as TGTGCCAGCAACTCCGGGACAGAGTACAATGAGCAGTTCTTC. It translates to CASNSGTEYNEQFF.

The CDR3 loop is CASSPSYGVDGELFF. CDR3 nucleotide sequence: TGTGCCAGCTCACCATCCTACGGGGTGGACGGGGAGCTGTTTTTT. The chain uses TRBV18 and TRBJ2-2; D is possibly TRBD2 (5 bases). The CDR3 is 15 residues long. The V and J ends lost 2 bases and 7 bases respectively, with 14 bases between them. CDR1 is KGHSH, CDR2 LQKENI, per germline.

The CDR3 region has the DNA TGTGCCAGCAGTCTCGGGACAGGGTTCTATGGCTACACCTTC. Protein: CASSLGTGFYGYTF. V usage is TRBV27 and J usage is TRBJ1-2; TRBD1 aligns across 9 bases. V lost 5 bases and J lost 4; bases outside the gene matches: 5. The CDR3 has 14 amino acids. Germline CDR1 reads MNHEY; CDR2 reads SMNVEV (reference sequence).

The V call is TRBV9, the J call TRBJ2-3; unclear D gene. The germline CDR1 and CDR2 sequences are SGDLS and YYNGEE. V lost 2 bases and J lost 0, with 16 bases in between. CDR3 length equals 17 residues. The CDR3 loop reads CASSVNWADSSTDTQYF. The CDR3 nucleotides read TGTGCCAGCAGCGTGAATTGGGCCGACTCTAGCACAGATACGCAGTATTTT.

J is TRBJ1-2 and V is TRBV2, with D hard to call. The germline gives CDR1 SNHLY, CDR2 FYNNEI. This CDR3 region has 14 residues. Trimming pared 4 bases from V and 4 bases from J, leaving 13 bases between. CDR3 residues: CASSVWEKTYGYTF. Here the CDR3 DNA reads TGTGCCAGCAGTGTATGGGAGAAGACCTATGGCTACACCTTC.

In regard to this clone: The sample contains more than one DNA sequence encoding this CDR3. The genes are TRBV6-5 and TRBJ1-2; D unclear. V lost 2 bases and J lost 3, with 10 bases in between. Looked up from germline, CDR1 is MNHEY and CDR2 is SVGAGI. The CDR3 spans 14 residues. CDR3 region: CASSYGGEHYGYTF. CDR3 nucleotides: TGTGCCAGCAGTTACGGCGGGGAACACTATGGCTACACCTTC.

The chain carries TRBV27 and TRBJ1-1; 9 nucleotides agree with TRBD1. V trimming: 6 bases; J trimming: 5 bases; junction bases outside the gene matches: 7. The CDR3 sequence is 14 residues long. From germline, CDR1 is MNHEY and CDR2 SMNVEV (reference sequence). The CDR3 DNA is TGTGCCAGCAGGTCCACAGGGGGCCGGACTGAAGCTTTCTTT. It is translated as CASRSTGGRTEAFF.

V gene TRBV30 combines with J gene TRBJ2-5, with D possibly called TRBD1 or TRBD2 (5 bases each). Trimming took 0 bases from V and 2 from J, leaving 13 bases between them. Looked up from germline, CDR1 is GTSNPN and CDR2 is SVGIG (reference sequence). The CDR3 has 15 residues. CDR3 protein: CAWSVKIGGQETQYF. CDR3 in DNA: TGTGCCTGGAGTGTTAAGATTGGGGGTCAAGAGACCCAGTACTTC.

This sequence joins TRBV6-5 and TRBJ2-3; D possibly corresponds to TRBD1 (6 bases). Per the germline V gene, CDR1 is MNHEY and CDR2 is SVGAGI. V was cut by 2 bases and J by 4 bases, with 16 bases left in between. This CDR3 has 16 amino acids. CDR3 bases: TGTGCCAGCAGTTACGAGGCAGGGGCCATGCCAGATACGCAGTATTTT. Its translation: CASSYEAGAMPDTQYF.

The chain carries TRBV4-3 and TRBJ2-2; 10 nucleotides match TRBD2. The germline V gene encodes CDR1 LGHNA and CDR2 YSLEER. This CDR3 spans 17 amino acids. V was pared by 0 bases and J by 7 bases, with 8 bases of the junction left unmatched. CDR3 residues: CASSQDLGSGRSGELFF. CDR3 DNA: TGCGCCAGCAGCCAAGATCTTGGTAGCGGGAGGAGCGGGGAGCTGTTTTTT.

On this clone itself: Distinct nucleotide sequences in the sample also encode this CDR3. V usage is TRBV5-1 and J usage is TRBJ2-5; D may be TRBD2 (5 bases). This CDR3 contains 13 residues. Germline CDR1 SGHRS, CDR2 YFSETQ. Trimming stripped 0 bases from V and 4 bases from J, with 7 bases between. The CDR3 DNA is TGCGCCAGCAGCTTGGACGCGGGAGAGACCCAGTACTTC. Protein product: CASSLDAGETQYF.

This chain uses TRBV5-6 with TRBJ1-2; possible D gene TRBD1, 6 bases. Trimming cost V 4 bases and J 2 bases, with 18 bases left between them. The CDR3 runs 16 residues. The germline gives CDR1 SGHDT, CDR2 YYEEEE. The CDR3 DNA reads as TGTGCCAGCAGCACTATGACAGGACGTCACAACTATGGCTACACCTTC. This translates into CASSTMTGRHNYGYTF.

This chain connects TRBV19 to TRBJ2-5, with no clear D. The CDR3 sequence is 14 residues long. Trimming removed 3 bases from V and 0 bases from J, with 8 bases in between. CDR1 is LNHDA and CDR2 is SQIVND in the germline V gene (reference sequence). DNA of the CDR3: TGTGCCAGTAGTATTGAATCGTACCAAGAGACCCAGTACTTC. This sequence encodes CASSIESYQETQYF.

This rearrangement joins TRBV9 to TRBJ1-2, with D perhaps TRBD1 (5 bases). CDR1 is SGDLS and CDR2 is YYNGEE in the germline V gene. The CDR3 consists of 16 residues. V was cut by 4 bases and J by 2 bases, with 18 bases left in between. The CDR3 loop is CASSTRRDGENYGYTF. CDR3 sequence (DNA): TGTGCCAGCAGCACTCGCCGGGACGGAGAAAACTATGGCTACACCTTC.

The J gene is TRBJ2-7, the V gene TRBV2, with TRBD1 as a possible D gene (6 bases). This CDR3 region has 13 residues. Trimming shortened V by 6 bases and J by 1 base, and 10 bases separated the two germline ends. Germline CDR1 SNHLY, CDR2 FYNNEI. The CDR3 nucleotides are TGTGCCAGCAGAGGACAGTATTCCTACGAGCAGTACTTC. It translates to CASRGQYSYEQYF. The full variable domain, its missing parts supplied by reference TRBV2 and TRBJ2-7, is EPEVTQTPSHQVTQMGQEVILRCVPISNHLYFYWYRQILGQKVEFLVSFYNNEISEKSEIFDDQFSVERPDGSNFTLKIRSTKLEDSAMYFCASRGQYSYEQYFGPGTRLTVT.

V is TRBV7-9 and J is TRBJ2-1; a possible D gene is TRBD1 (6 bases). Germline CDR1 is SEHNR and CDR2 is FQNEAQ (reference sequence). V was clipped by 1 base and J by 7 bases, with 17 bases between them. The CDR3 loop spans 16 amino acids. The CDR3 DNA sequence: TGTGCCAGCAGCTTAGTAGTACAGGGCAGGGGAAATGAGCAGTTCTTC. Translated: CASSLVVQGRGNEQFF.

This clone has only one observation. The chain is built from TRBV5-1 and TRBJ1-1; 7 nucleotides line up with TRBD1. V was clipped by 0 bases and J by 8 bases; unmatched bases: 4. CDR1 and CDR2 from the germline V gene are SGHRS and YFSETQ. CDR3 size: 13 residues. CDR3 region: CASSLEGQAEAFF. As DNA, the CDR3 is TGCGCCAGCAGCTTGGAAGGACAGGCGGAAGCTTTCTTT.

The rearrangement links TRBV28 to TRBJ2-5; 10 bases align to TRBD1. Germline V gene lookup returns CDR1 MDHEN and CDR2 SYDVKM. CDR3 length equals 16 residues. V shed 5 bases and J 3 bases; nucleotides not matched to a gene: 9. The CDR3 DNA is TGTGCCAGCAGTCGGGCAGACAGGGGGCGCGAAGAGACCCAGTACTTC. This sequence encodes CASSRADRGREETQYF.

The chain has TRBV23-1 and TRBJ1-5; TRBD1 is a possible D gene (6 bases). TRBV23-1 is an ORF; its function is uncertain. The V and J ends lost 3 bases and 7 bases respectively, with 13 bases between them. The CDR3 is 14 residues long. CDR3 amino acids: CASSQPNREQPQHF. CDR3 DNA sequence: TGCGCCAGCAGTCAGCCGAACAGGGAGCAGCCCCAGCATTTT.

A single count supports this clone. This chain connects TRBV10-3 to TRBJ2-1; perhaps TRBD1 as D (6 bases). The CDR3 is 14 residues long. The germline gives CDR1 ENHRY, CDR2 SYGVKD. V gave up 3 bases and J gave up 8 bases, with 14 bases separating them. The CDR3 here is CAISDAGTMDEQFF. DNA for the CDR3: TGTGCCATCAGTGATGCCGGGACAATGGATGAGCAGTTCTTC.